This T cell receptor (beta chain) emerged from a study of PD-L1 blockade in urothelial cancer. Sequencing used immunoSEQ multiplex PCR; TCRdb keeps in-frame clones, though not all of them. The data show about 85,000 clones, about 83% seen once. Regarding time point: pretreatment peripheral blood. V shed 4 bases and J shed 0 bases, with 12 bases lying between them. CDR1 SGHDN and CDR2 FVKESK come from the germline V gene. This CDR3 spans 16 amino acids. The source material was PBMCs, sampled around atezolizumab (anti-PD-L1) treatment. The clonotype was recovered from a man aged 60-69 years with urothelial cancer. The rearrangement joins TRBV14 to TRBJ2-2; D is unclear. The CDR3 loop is CASSRPVTANTGELFF. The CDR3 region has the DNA TGTGCCAGCAGCCGCCCCGTAACGGCGAACACCGGGGAGCTGTTTTTT.